These T cell receptor beta chains were read from a single sample in a study of T cell responses to AZD1222 COVID-19 vaccine. Some clones are missing from TCRdb's copy, which holds only in-frame ones; the method was immunoSEQ multiplex PCR. This repertoire shows 130,000 to 150,000 clones, 88% found once; its top ten account for roughly 5.2%. Sequencing used peripheral blood, obtained 28 days after the second dose of the MenACWY control vaccine. The receptor source for this set is an adult who received the MenACWY meningococcal vaccine as a control. Each CDR3 is given with its conserved first and last residue. Fields, in order: J gene, V gene, clone size, D gene, CDR3 protein, CDR3 DNA. The D gene is left open where the match is weak. Size is stated for part of the rows, as once, few or many counts, or as a class when the clone is expanded.

j_call: TRBJ2-2; v_call: TRBV7-2; clone_size: NA; d_call: NA; cdr3_aa: CASSPRGGVGELFF; cdr3_nt: TGTGCCAGCAGCCCGAGGGGGGGCGTCGGGGAGCTGTTTTTT
j_call: TRBJ1-5; v_call: TRBV7-2; clone_size: NA; d_call: NA; cdr3_aa: CASSFLDGINQPQHF; cdr3_nt: TGTGCCAGCAGCTTTCTGGACGGAATCAATCAGCCCCAGCATTTT
j_call: TRBJ1-3; v_call: TRBV7-2; clone_size: NA; d_call: NA; cdr3_aa: CASSSRQGNTIYF; cdr3_nt: TGTGCCAGCAGCTCCAGACAGGGAAACACCATATATTTT
j_call: TRBJ1-5; v_call: TRBV6-1; clone_size: NA; d_call: TRBD1; cdr3_aa: CASSLRDSANQPQHF; cdr3_nt: TGTGCCAGCAGTCTCCGGGACAGTGCCAATCAGCCCCAGCATTTT
j_call: TRBJ2-3; v_call: TRBV21-1; clone_size: NA; d_call: NA; cdr3_aa: CASSKRGGIHSTDTQYF; cdr3_nt: TGTGCCAGCAGCAAACGCGGGGGGATCCATAGCACAGATACGCAGTATTTT
j_call: TRBJ2-7; v_call: TRBV3-1/TRBV3-2; clone_size: NA; d_call: NA; cdr3_aa: CASSRSPVKGEQYF; cdr3_nt: TGTGCCAGCAGCCGTAGTCCCGTAAAAGGCGAGCAGTACTTC
j_call: TRBJ2-7; v_call: TRBV5-1; clone_size: NA; d_call: TRBD2; cdr3_aa: CASSLLGGSSYEQYF; cdr3_nt: TGCGCCAGCAGCTTGTTAGGCGGGAGCTCCTACGAGCAGTACTTC
j_call: TRBJ1-5; v_call: TRBV7-2; clone_size: NA; d_call: NA; cdr3_aa: CASSKGVGSNQPQHF; cdr3_nt: TGTGCCAGCAGCAAGGGGGTCGGTAGCAATCAGCCCCAGCATTTT
j_call: TRBJ1-1; v_call: TRBV5-1; clone_size: NA; d_call: NA; cdr3_aa: CASSLGGGGTEAFF; cdr3_nt: TGCGCCAGCAGCTTGGGAGGTGGCGGCACTGAAGCTTTCTTT
j_call: TRBJ2-1; v_call: TRBV11-2; clone_size: once; d_call: NA; cdr3_aa: CASSSFTGPSYNEQFF; cdr3_nt: TGTGCCAGCAGCTCTTTCACAGGGCCCTCCTACAATGAGCAGTTCTTC
j_call: TRBJ2-2; v_call: TRBV6-5; clone_size: NA; d_call: NA; cdr3_aa: CASSYWTGPGELFF; cdr3_nt: TGTGCCAGCAGTTACTGGACGGGACCCGGGGAGCTGTTTTTT
j_call: TRBJ2-5; v_call: TRBV5-6; clone_size: NA; d_call: NA; cdr3_aa: CASSLSRETQYF; cdr3_nt: TGTGCCAGCAGCTTAAGTAGAGAGACCCAGTACTTC
j_call: TRBJ1-5; v_call: TRBV12-3/TRBV12-4; clone_size: NA; d_call: TRBD1; cdr3_aa: CASRTGVYQPQHF; cdr3_nt: TGTGCCAGCAGAACAGGGGTCTATCAGCCCCAGCATTTT
j_call: TRBJ2-7; v_call: TRBV6-5; clone_size: NA; d_call: NA; cdr3_aa: CASSYSKGEQYF; cdr3_nt: TGTGCCAGCAGTTACTCGAAGGGGGAGCAGTACTTC
j_call: TRBJ2-2; v_call: TRBV4-3; clone_size: NA; d_call: TRBD2; cdr3_aa: CASSHTSGRWTGELFF; cdr3_nt: TGCGCCAGCAGCCATACTAGCGGGAGGTGGACCGGGGAGCTGTTTTTT
j_call: TRBJ2-3; v_call: TRBV6-4; clone_size: NA; d_call: TRBD2; cdr3_aa: CASSASGGADTQYF; cdr3_nt: TGTGCCAGCAGTGCTAGCGGGGGGGCCGATACGCAGTATTTT
j_call: TRBJ1-2; v_call: TRBV7-3; clone_size: NA; d_call: TRBD1; cdr3_aa: CASSPQTGDGYTF; cdr3_nt: TGTGCCAGCAGCCCTCAGACAGGGGATGGCTACACCTTC
j_call: TRBJ1-5; v_call: TRBV19; clone_size: NA; d_call: NA; cdr3_aa: CASIRGPNQPQHF; cdr3_nt: TGTGCCAGTATTAGGGGTCCGAATCAGCCCCAGCATTTT
j_call: TRBJ1-4; v_call: TRBV11-3; clone_size: NA; d_call: NA; cdr3_aa: CASSLTGTGSHLGKLFF; cdr3_nt: TGTGCCAGCAGTCTGACGGGGACGGGCTCCCATCTCGGTAAACTGTTTTTT
j_call: TRBJ2-5; v_call: TRBV3-1/TRBV3-2; clone_size: NA; d_call: TRBD2; cdr3_aa: CASSRGLAGGGETQYF; cdr3_nt: TGTGCCAGCAGCCGCGGACTAGCGGGAGGAGGAGAGACCCAGTACTTC
j_call: TRBJ1-5; v_call: TRBV30; clone_size: NA; d_call: NA; cdr3_aa: CAWSVRRAGSNQPQHF; cdr3_nt: TGTGCCTGGAGTGTTCGGCGGGCAGGGAGCAATCAGCCCCAGCATTTT
j_call: TRBJ1-2; v_call: TRBV5-1; clone_size: NA; d_call: TRBD1; cdr3_aa: CASARASGGYGYTF; cdr3_nt: TGCGCCAGCGCCCGGGCCTCAGGGGGATATGGCTACACCTTC
j_call: TRBJ2-1; v_call: TRBV6-4; clone_size: NA; d_call: TRBD1; cdr3_aa: CASSDAPGTEYNEQFF; cdr3_nt: TGTGCCAGCAGTGATGCCCCTGGGACAGAGTACAATGAGCAGTTCTTC
j_call: TRBJ1-2; v_call: TRBV5-4; clone_size: NA; d_call: TRBD1; cdr3_aa: CASSRDSYGYTF; cdr3_nt: TGTGCCAGCAGCAGGGACAGCTATGGCTACACCTTC
j_call: TRBJ2-7; v_call: TRBV30; clone_size: NA; d_call: NA; cdr3_aa: CAWSVGTLYEQYF; cdr3_nt: TGTGCCTGGAGTGTAGGGACACTCTACGAGCAGTACTTC
j_call: TRBJ2-2; v_call: TRBV19; clone_size: NA; d_call: NA; cdr3_aa: CASSIVEGRGLTGELFF; cdr3_nt: TGTGCCAGTAGTATAGTTGAAGGTCGGGGGCTCACCGGGGAGCTGTTTTTT
j_call: TRBJ2-3; v_call: TRBV6-2/TRBV6-3; clone_size: NA; d_call: NA; cdr3_aa: CASSYSQAGAASDTQYF; cdr3_nt: TGTGCCAGCAGTTACTCGCAGGCGGGGGCAGCGTCAGATACGCAGTATTTT
j_call: TRBJ2-1; v_call: TRBV5-6; clone_size: NA; d_call: NA; cdr3_aa: CASSLGPGAISYNEQFF; cdr3_nt: TGTGCCAGCAGCTTGGGTCCAGGCGCGATCTCCTACAATGAGCAGTTCTTC
j_call: TRBJ1-1; v_call: TRBV7-6; clone_size: NA; d_call: NA; cdr3_aa: CASSLGMNTEAFF; cdr3_nt: TGTGCCAGCAGCTTAGGTATGAACACTGAAGCTTTCTTT
j_call: TRBJ2-1; v_call: TRBV2; clone_size: NA; d_call: NA; cdr3_aa: CASIGGTPTYNEQFF; cdr3_nt: TGTGCCAGCATCGGGGGTACCCCTACCTACAATGAGCAGTTCTTC
j_call: TRBJ2-7; v_call: TRBV25-1; clone_size: NA; d_call: NA; cdr3_aa: CASRDGQNAYEQYF; cdr3_nt: TGTGCCAGCAGGGATGGACAGAACGCCTACGAGCAGTACTTC
j_call: TRBJ1-2; v_call: TRBV6-5; clone_size: NA; d_call: TRBD1; cdr3_aa: CASSPWTGDNYGYTF; cdr3_nt: TGTGCCAGCAGTCCATGGACAGGGGATAACTATGGCTACACCTTC
j_call: TRBJ2-7; v_call: TRBV18; clone_size: NA; d_call: TRBD1; cdr3_aa: CASSGQGSGGSYEQYF; cdr3_nt: TGTGCCAGCTCGGGACAGGGGTCAGGGGGTTCCTACGAGCAGTACTTC
j_call: TRBJ1-2; v_call: TRBV5-1; clone_size: NA; d_call: NA; cdr3_aa: CASSLDAAGYTF; cdr3_nt: TGCGCCAGCAGCTTGGACGCCGCTGGCTACACCTTC
j_call: TRBJ1-1; v_call: TRBV3-1/TRBV3-2; clone_size: few; d_call: NA; cdr3_aa: CASSQGHQTEAFF; cdr3_nt: TGTGCCAGCAGCCAGGGACACCAGACTGAAGCTTTCTTT
j_call: TRBJ2-2; v_call: TRBV2; clone_size: NA; d_call: TRBD2; cdr3_aa: CANGGGLAGAGELFF; cdr3_nt: TGTGCCAACGGAGGGGGACTAGCGGGTGCCGGGGAGCTGTTTTTT
j_call: TRBJ1-1; v_call: TRBV18; clone_size: NA; d_call: NA; cdr3_aa: CASSPLLGTDTEAFF; cdr3_nt: TGTGCCAGCTCACCACTCTTAGGGACGGACACTGAAGCTTTCTTT
j_call: TRBJ1-2; v_call: TRBV3-1/TRBV3-2; clone_size: NA; d_call: NA; cdr3_aa: CASSQVDRSQYGYTF; cdr3_nt: TGTGCCAGCAGCCAAGTCGACAGATCTCAATATGGCTACACCTTC
j_call: TRBJ1-1; v_call: TRBV9; clone_size: NA; d_call: NA; cdr3_aa: CASSVASQWNTEAFF; cdr3_nt: TGTGCCAGCAGCGTAGCCTCTCAGTGGAACACTGAAGCTTTCTTT
j_call: TRBJ1-1; v_call: TRBV19; clone_size: NA; d_call: NA; cdr3_aa: CASSIGTGGMNTEAFF; cdr3_nt: TGTGCCAGTAGTATCGGGACGGGGGGGATGAACACTGAAGCTTTCTTT
j_call: TRBJ2-5; v_call: TRBV11-2; clone_size: NA; d_call: TRBD2; cdr3_aa: CASSSRDTYSGRASFGQETQYF; cdr3_nt: TGTGCCAGCAGTTCCCGGGACACCTATAGCGGGAGGGCCTCGTTCGGCCAAGAGACCCAGTACTTC
j_call: TRBJ1-4; v_call: TRBV12-3/TRBV12-4; clone_size: NA; d_call: NA; cdr3_aa: CASSFSTAGKLFF; cdr3_nt: TGTGCCAGCAGTTTTTCGACGGCTGGAAAACTGTTTTTT
j_call: TRBJ2-1; v_call: TRBV7-3; clone_size: NA; d_call: TRBD2; cdr3_aa: CASSARLAGAYNEQFF; cdr3_nt: TGTGCCAGCAGCGCCAGACTAGCGGGAGCCTACAATGAGCAGTTCTTC
j_call: TRBJ2-3; v_call: TRBV2; clone_size: NA; d_call: TRBD1; cdr3_aa: CASRQGAGTDTQYF; cdr3_nt: TGTGCCAGCCGACAGGGGGCGGGCACAGATACGCAGTATTTT
j_call: TRBJ1-2; v_call: TRBV4-1; clone_size: NA; d_call: NA; cdr3_aa: CASSHFGQYYGYTF; cdr3_nt: TGCGCCAGCAGCCACTTCGGACAGTACTATGGCTACACCTTC
j_call: TRBJ1-5; v_call: TRBV19; clone_size: few; d_call: NA; cdr3_aa: CASSQFRDYQPQHF; cdr3_nt: TGTGCCAGTAGTCAATTTCGGGATTATCAGCCCCAGCATTTT
j_call: TRBJ2-5; v_call: TRBV9; clone_size: once; d_call: NA; cdr3_aa: CASSVKGLGETQYF; cdr3_nt: TGTGCCAGCAGCGTAAAGGGGCTCGGAGAGACCCAGTACTTC
j_call: TRBJ2-7; v_call: TRBV24-1; clone_size: NA; d_call: TRBD2; cdr3_aa: CATCDGRRSYEQYF; cdr3_nt: TGTGCCACCTGCGACGGGAGGCGGTCCTACGAGCAGTACTTC
j_call: TRBJ1-5; v_call: TRBV15; clone_size: NA; d_call: NA; cdr3_aa: CATSRDSPGVQPQHF; cdr3_nt: TGTGCCACCAGCAGAGATTCCCCCGGGGTTCAGCCCCAGCATTTT
j_call: TRBJ1-1; v_call: TRBV6-2/TRBV6-3; clone_size: NA; d_call: NA; cdr3_aa: CASSYSEGGTEAFF; cdr3_nt: TGTGCCAGCAGTTACTCAGAGGGAGGCACTGAAGCTTTCTTT
j_call: TRBJ1-2; v_call: TRBV20-1; clone_size: NA; d_call: NA; cdr3_aa: CSASEGGRNYGYTF; cdr3_nt: TGCAGTGCTAGTGAAGGTGGGCGCAACTATGGCTACACCTTC
j_call: TRBJ1-1; v_call: TRBV11-1; clone_size: NA; d_call: NA; cdr3_aa: CASSSMMNTEAFF; cdr3_nt: TGTGCCAGCAGCTCAATGATGAACACTGAAGCTTTCTTT
j_call: TRBJ1-5; v_call: TRBV27; clone_size: few; d_call: NA; cdr3_aa: CASSLFADQPQHF; cdr3_nt: TGTGCCAGCAGTTTATTTGCAGATCAGCCCCAGCATTTT